This TCR beta chain is drawn from a study of molecular identifiers for immune sequencing clone quantification. Comments on this clonotype: Its specificity is unknown. Germline and junction disagree at one end, which may indicate a read error.

Study-wide results and limits: Reports indicate spiked Jurkat TCR RNA from one cell could be found among about a million naive cells.

A single record per CDR3 protein comes from TCRdb applying MiXCR to the PCR reads. In the table there are over 300,000 distinct CDR3 sequences, roughly a quarter of which are singletons. CDR1 and CDR2 from the germline V gene are MDHEN and SYDVKM. The CDR3 is 16 amino acids. The source of this sequence is a human donor in good health. Some libraries in this study had Jurkat cell RNA spiked in. Sequenced sample: naive CD8+ T cells from blood, with Jurkat cell RNA spiked in. The subset denotes: FACS-sorted CD8+CD4-CCR7+CD45RA+ naive T cells. The genes are TRBV28 and TRBJ1-5; TRBD1 matches at 8 bases. CDR3: CASSFHWTGQNQPRHF. CDR3 coding DNA: TGTGCCAGCAGTTTCCATTGGACAGGGCAAAATCAGCCCCGGCATTTT.